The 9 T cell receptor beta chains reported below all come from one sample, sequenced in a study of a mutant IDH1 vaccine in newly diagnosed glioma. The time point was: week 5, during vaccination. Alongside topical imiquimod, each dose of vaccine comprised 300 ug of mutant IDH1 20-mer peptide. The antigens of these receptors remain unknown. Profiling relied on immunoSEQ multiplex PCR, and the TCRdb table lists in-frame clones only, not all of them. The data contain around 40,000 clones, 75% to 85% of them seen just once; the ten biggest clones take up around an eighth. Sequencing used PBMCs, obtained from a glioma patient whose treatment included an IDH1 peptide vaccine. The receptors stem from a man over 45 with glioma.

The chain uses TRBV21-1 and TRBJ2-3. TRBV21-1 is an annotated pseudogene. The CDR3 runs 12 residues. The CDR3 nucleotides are TGTGCCAGCAGCAAAGCCACAGATACGCAGTATTTT. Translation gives CASSKATDTQYF.

CDR3 coding DNA: TGTGCCAGCAGTTATGGCGGGAGCTACGAGCAGTACTTC. Translated: CASSYGGSYEQYF. The chain combines TRBV6-5 with TRBJ2-7; 7 nucleotides agree with TRBD2. J lost 3 bases, V lost 3 bases, and 2 bases had no gene match. This CDR3 spans 13 amino acids. The germline V gene has CDR1 MNHEY and CDR2 SVGAGI.

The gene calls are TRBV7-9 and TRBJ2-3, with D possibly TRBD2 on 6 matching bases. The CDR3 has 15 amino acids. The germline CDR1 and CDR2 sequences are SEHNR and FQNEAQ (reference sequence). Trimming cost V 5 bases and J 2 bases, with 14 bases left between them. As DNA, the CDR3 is TGTGCCAGCAGCCCGTGGGGGGAGGTCACAGATACGCAGTATTTT. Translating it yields CASSPWGEVTDTQYF. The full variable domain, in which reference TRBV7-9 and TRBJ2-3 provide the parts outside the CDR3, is DTGVSQNPRHKITKRGQNVTFRCDPISEHNRLYWYRQTLGQGPEFLTYFQNEAQLEKSRLLSDRFSAERPKGSFSTLEIQRTEQGDSAMYLCASSPWGEVTDTQYFGPGTRLTVL.

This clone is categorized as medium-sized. CDR3 in amino acids: CASSPGPDTQYF. The DNA of the CDR3 is TGTGCCAGCAGCCCAGGGCCAGATACGCAGTATTTT. The chain couples TRBV7-4 to TRBJ2-3, with TRBD1 as a possible D gene (5 bases). V gave up 5 bases and J gave up 4 bases, with 7 bases separating them. Germline V gene sequence: CDR1 SGHVT, CDR2 SQSDAQ. The CDR3 spans 12 residues.

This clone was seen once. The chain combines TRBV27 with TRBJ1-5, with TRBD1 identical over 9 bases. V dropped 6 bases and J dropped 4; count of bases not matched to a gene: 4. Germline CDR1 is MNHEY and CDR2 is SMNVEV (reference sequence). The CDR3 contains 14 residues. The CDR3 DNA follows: TGTGCCAGCAGGCCCGACAGGGGGAATCAGCCCCAGCATTTT. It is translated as CASRPDRGNQPQHF.

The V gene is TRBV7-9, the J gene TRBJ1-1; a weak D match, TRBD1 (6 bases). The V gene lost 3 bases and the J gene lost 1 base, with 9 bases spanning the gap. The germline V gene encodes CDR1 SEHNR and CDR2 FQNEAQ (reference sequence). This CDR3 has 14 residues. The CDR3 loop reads CASSFGTTNTEAFF. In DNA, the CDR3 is TGTGCCAGCAGCTTCGGGACAACGAACACTGAAGCTTTCTTT.

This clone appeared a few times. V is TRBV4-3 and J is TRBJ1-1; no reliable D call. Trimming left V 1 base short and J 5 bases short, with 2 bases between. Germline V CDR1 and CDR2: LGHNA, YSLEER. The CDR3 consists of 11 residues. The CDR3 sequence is CASSQGTEAFF. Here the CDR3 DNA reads TGCGCCAGCAGCCAAGGGACTGAAGCTTTCTTT.

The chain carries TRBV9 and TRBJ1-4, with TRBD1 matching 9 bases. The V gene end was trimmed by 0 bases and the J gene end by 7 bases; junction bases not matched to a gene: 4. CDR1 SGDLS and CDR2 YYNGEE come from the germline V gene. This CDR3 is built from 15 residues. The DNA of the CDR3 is TGTGCCAGCAGCGTAGGTGGGACAGGGACTGAAAAACTGTTTTTT. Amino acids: CASSVGGTGTEKLFF.

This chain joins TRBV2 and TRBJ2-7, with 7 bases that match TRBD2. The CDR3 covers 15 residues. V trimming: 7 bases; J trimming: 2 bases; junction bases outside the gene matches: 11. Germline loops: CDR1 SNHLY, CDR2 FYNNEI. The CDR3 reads CASKRGEGRTYEQYF. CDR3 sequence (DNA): TGTGCCAGCAAAAGAGGGGAGGGAAGAACCTACGAGCAGTACTTC.